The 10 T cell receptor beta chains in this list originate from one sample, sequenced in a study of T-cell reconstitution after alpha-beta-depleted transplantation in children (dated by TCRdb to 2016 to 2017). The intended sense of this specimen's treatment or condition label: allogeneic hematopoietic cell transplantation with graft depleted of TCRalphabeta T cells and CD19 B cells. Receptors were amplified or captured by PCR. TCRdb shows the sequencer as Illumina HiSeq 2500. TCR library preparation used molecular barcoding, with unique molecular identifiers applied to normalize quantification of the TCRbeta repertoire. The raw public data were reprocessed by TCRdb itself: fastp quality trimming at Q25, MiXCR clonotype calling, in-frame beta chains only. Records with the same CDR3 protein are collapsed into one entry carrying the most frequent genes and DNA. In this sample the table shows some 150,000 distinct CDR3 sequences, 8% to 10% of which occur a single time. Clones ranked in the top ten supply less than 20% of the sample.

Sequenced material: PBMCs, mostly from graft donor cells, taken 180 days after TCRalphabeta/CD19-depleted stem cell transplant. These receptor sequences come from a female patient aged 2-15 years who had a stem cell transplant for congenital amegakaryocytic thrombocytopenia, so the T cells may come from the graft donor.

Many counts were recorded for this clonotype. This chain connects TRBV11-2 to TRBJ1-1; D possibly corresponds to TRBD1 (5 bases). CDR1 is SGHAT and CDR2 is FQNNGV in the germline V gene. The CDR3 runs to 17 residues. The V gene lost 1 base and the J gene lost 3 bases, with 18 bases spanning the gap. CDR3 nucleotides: TGTGCCAGCAGCTTAGGGATTGGGCAGGGTAAGGACACTGAAGCTTTCTTT. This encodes CASSLGIGQGKDTEAFF.

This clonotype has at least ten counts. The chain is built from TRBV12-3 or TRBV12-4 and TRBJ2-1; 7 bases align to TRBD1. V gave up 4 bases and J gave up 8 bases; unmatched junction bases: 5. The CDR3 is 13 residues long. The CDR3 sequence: CASSSTGNDEQFF. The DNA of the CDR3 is TGTGCCAGCAGTTCGACAGGGAACGATGAGCAGTTCTTC.

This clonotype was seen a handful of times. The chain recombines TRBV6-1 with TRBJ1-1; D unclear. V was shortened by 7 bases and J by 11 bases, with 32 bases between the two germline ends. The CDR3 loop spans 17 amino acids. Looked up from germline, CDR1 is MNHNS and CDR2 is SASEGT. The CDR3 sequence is CASIPWYALRRQRVAFF. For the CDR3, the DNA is TGTGCCAGCATCCCCTGGTACGCTCTTAGACGGCAACGCGTGGCTTTCTTT.

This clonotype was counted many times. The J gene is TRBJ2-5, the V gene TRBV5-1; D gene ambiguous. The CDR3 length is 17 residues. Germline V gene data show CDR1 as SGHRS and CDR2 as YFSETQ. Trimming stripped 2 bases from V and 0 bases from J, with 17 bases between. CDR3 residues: CASSLALDTTYQETQYF. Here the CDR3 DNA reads TGCGCCAGCAGCTTAGCACTCGACACGACGTACCAAGAGACCCAGTACTTC.

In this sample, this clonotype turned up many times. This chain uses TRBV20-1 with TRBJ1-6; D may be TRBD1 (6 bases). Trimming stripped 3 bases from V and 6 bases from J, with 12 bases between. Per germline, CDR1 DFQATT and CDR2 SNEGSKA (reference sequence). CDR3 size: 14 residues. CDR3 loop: CSAREGQFNSPLHF. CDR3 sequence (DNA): TGCAGTGCTAGGGAGGGACAATTTAATTCACCCCTCCACTTT.

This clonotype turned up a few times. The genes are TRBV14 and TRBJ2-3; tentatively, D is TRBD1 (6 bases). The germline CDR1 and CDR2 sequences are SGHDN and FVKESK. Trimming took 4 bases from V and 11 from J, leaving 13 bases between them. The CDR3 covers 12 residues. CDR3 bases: TGTGCCAGCAGCCCGGGACACACCCAGCAGTATTTT. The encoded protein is CASSPGHTQQYF.

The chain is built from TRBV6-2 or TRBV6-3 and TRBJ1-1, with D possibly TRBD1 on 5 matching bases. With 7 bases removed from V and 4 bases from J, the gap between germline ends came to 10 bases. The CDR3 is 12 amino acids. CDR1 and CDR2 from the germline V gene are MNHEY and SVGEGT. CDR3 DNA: TGTGCCAGCACCAACGGGGGCACTGAAGCTTTCTTT. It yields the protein CASTNGGTEAFF.

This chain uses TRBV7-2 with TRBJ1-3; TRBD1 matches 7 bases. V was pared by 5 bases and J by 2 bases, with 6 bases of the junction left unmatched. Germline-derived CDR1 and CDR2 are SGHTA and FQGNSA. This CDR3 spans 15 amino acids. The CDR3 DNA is TGTGCCAGCAGCGAGGCGACAGGGCCTGGAAACACCATATATTTT. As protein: CASSEATGPGNTIYF.

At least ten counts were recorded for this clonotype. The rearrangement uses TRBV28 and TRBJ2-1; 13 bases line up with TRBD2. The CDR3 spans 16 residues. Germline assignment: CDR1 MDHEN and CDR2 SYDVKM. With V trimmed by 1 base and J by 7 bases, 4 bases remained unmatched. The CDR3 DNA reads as TGTGCCAGCAGTTTATCACTAGCGGGAGGGGGTAATGAGCAGTTCTTC. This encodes CASSLSLAGGGNEQFF.

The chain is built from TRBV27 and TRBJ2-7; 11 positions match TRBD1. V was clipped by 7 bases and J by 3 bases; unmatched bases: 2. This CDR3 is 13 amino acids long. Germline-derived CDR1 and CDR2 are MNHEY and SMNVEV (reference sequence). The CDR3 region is CASKGQGDYEQYF. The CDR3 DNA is TGTGCCAGCAAGGGACAGGGGGACTACGAGCAGTACTTC.